This entry lists 5 T cell receptor beta chains sequenced from one sample in a study of early T cells in non-severe SARS-CoV-2 infection. A single record per CDR3 protein comes from TCRdb applying MiXCR to the 5' RACE reads. The data hold 85,000 to 90,000 distinct CDR3 sequences, with roughly 14% observed a single time. Sequencing was carried out using whole blood. The receptors stem from an adult who was a healthcare worker with PCR-confirmed SARS-CoV-2 infection or an uninfected control (not recorded which).

The gene calls are TRBV21-1 and TRBJ2-3; TRBD1 is taken as the D call from the table, unchecked against the DNA. TRBV21-1 is classified as a pseudogene. The CDR3 has 16 amino acids. Written as DNA, the CDR3 is TGTGCCAGCAGCAACCCCGGGACAGGGGGCCCAGATACGCAGTATTTT. Protein product: CASSNPGTGGPDTQYF.

The genes are TRBV12-3 or TRBV12-4 and TRBJ1-1, with D unresolved. V was pared by 3 bases and J by 1 base, with 6 bases between. This CDR3 has 13 amino acids. The CDR3 nucleotides read TGTGCCAGCAGTTTTAAGTGGAACACTGAAGCTTTCTTT. It specifies CASSFKWNTEAFF.

V is TRBV2 and J is TRBJ2-3; the D is unclear. V was cut by 3 bases and J by 4 bases, with 5 bases left in between. The length of the CDR3 is 12 residues. Germline lookup yields CDR1 SNHLY and CDR2 FYNNEI. CDR3 residues: CASSETPDTQYF. DNA of the CDR3: TGTGCCAGCAGTGAGACCCCAGATACGCAGTATTTT.

This clonotype came up a few times. This chain uses TRBV4-2 with TRBJ2-3; D might be TRBD1 or TRBD2, each matching 5 bases. The V gene lost 4 bases and the J gene lost 4 bases, with 15 bases spanning the gap. Germline values: CDR1 LGHNA, CDR2 YNFKEQ. The CDR3 extends over 15 amino acids. In nucleotides, the CDR3 is TGTGCCAGCAGCCGGACAAATGAGGGTCCAGATACGCAGTATTTT. This codes for CASSRTNEGPDTQYF.

A few counts support this clonotype. The chain has TRBV2 and TRBJ2-5; TRBD2 matches 10 bases. Germline trimming cut 6 bases from V and 2 bases from J; bases unmatched to any gene: 0. Germline CDR1 SNHLY, CDR2 FYNNEI. This CDR3 is 13 amino acids long. In nucleotides, the CDR3 is TGTGCCAGCAGACTAGCGGGGCAAGAGACCCAGTACTTC. Translation: CASRLAGQETQYF.